The following is a T cell receptor beta chain sequence with its context. Its antigen remains unidentified. TCRdb fed the RT-PCR reads into MiXCR, producing one record per CDR3 protein. The sample lists about 520,000 distinct CDR3 sequences, about 25% seen once, with under 2.5% in the top ten. This entry belongs to a study of response to subunit inactivated influenza vaccine. Overall study findings and caveats: It was suggested by the authors that few new T cells are recruited by each seasonal influenza vaccination.

The CDR3 extends over 12 amino acids. V shed 6 bases and J shed 7 bases, with 10 bases lying between them. The sequence was collected from a man aged 50 to 59 who received an inactivated influenza vaccine. The specimen comprised CD4+ T cells sorted from PBMCs, sampled around 5 days after vaccination. The chain links TRBV12-3 or TRBV12-4 to TRBJ2-1, with TRBD2 as a possible D gene (6 bases). The chain's CDR3 is CASRPGRNEQFF. The CDR3 bases are TGTGCCAGCAGACCAGGGAGGAATGAGCAGTTCTTC.